This TCR beta chain was documented in a study of blood T cell repertoires in COVID-19. Using immunoSEQ multiplex PCR, the repertoire was profiled, and TCRdb retains in-frame clones only, with some absent. Seen here are roughly 320,000 clones, 70% to 90% observed once, and the top ten hold just over 7%. The CDR3 covers 13 residues. Trimming at V came to 12 bases and at J to 5 bases, leaving 9 bases not matched to a gene. Germline lookup yields CDR1 KGHDR and CDR2 SFDVKD. The sequencing input was peripheral blood. The receptor's source is a human donor in a cohort sampled during active COVID-19. The rearrangement uses TRBV24-1 and TRBJ1-5; 7 positions match TRBD1. The CDR3 here is CAVNTGADQPQHF. The CDR3 DNA follows: TGTGCCGTCAATACAGGGGCTGATCAGCCCCAGCATTTT.